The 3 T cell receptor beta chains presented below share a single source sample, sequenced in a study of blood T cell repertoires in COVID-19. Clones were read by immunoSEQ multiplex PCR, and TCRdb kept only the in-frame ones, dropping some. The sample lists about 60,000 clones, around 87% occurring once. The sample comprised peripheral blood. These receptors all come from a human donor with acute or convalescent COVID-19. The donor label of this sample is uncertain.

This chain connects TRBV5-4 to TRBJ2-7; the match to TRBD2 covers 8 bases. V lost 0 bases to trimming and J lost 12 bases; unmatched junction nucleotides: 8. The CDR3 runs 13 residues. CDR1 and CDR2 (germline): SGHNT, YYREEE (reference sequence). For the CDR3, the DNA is TGTGCCAGCAGCTTGGGCGGGAGGAACGGTTTGTACTTC. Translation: CASSLGGRNGLYF.

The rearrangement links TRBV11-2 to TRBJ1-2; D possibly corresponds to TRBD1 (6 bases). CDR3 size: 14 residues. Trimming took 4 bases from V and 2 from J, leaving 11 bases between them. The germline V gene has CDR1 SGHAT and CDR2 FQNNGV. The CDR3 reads CASSSGHKNYGYTF. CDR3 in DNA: TGTGCCAGCAGCTCGGGACACAAAAACTATGGCTACACCTTC.

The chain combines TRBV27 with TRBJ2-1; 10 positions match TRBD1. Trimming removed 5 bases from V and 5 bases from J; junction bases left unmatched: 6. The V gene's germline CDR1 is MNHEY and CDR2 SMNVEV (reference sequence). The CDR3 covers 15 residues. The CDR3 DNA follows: TGTGCCAGCAGTCTGGGACAGGGGCCTAACAATGAGCAGTTCTTC. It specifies CASSLGQGPNNEQFF.